Following are 2 T cell receptor beta chains from one sample sequenced in a study of CD4 T cells in relation to SARS-CoV-2 and coronaviruses. Using immunoSEQ multiplex PCR, the repertoire was profiled, and TCRdb retains in-frame clones only, with some absent. Seen here are 30,000 to 40,000 clones, 60% to 80% observed once, and the top ten hold around 21%. These receptors' targets are unknown. Material: memory CD4+ T cells from PBMCs, cultured in vitro. These receptors all come from an adult with COVID-19.

This chain joins TRBV7-9 and TRBJ2-7, with 16 bases that match TRBD2. V lost 7 bases and J lost 2; bases outside the gene matches: 5. This CDR3 comprises 16 residues. Per the germline V gene, CDR1 is SEHNR and CDR2 is FQNEAQ (reference sequence). CDR3 region: CASKGLAGGPTYEQYF. As DNA, the CDR3 is TGTGCCAGCAAGGGACTAGCGGGAGGGCCGACCTACGAGCAGTACTTC. Combining the CDR3 with reference TRBV7-9 and TRBJ2-7 gives the whole variable domain DTGVSQNPRHKITKRGQNVTFRCDPISEHNRLYWYRQTLGQGPEFLTYFQNEAQLEKSRLLSDRFSAERPKGSFSTLEIQRTEQGDSAMYLCASKGLAGGPTYEQYFGPGTRLTVT.

The V call is TRBV7-3, the J call TRBJ2-2, with 12 bases lining up with TRBD2. The germline gives CDR1 SGHTA, CDR2 FQGTGA. The CDR3 runs 18 residues. V was pared by 2 bases and J by 6 bases, with 10 bases of the junction left unmatched. The CDR3 is CASSLAPLLAGGSGELFF. The CDR3, as DNA: TGTGCCAGCAGCTTAGCCCCCTTACTAGCGGGAGGATCCGGGGAGCTGTTTTTT.